Following are 21 T cell receptor beta chains from one sample sequenced in a study of CD8 T cells in Susac syndrome. RNA in amounts of 0.5 to 1 ug was reverse transcribed with random hexamers. TCRdb reprocessed the immunoSEQ multiplex PCR reads with MiXCR, giving one entry per CDR3 protein. The sample holds about 70,000 distinct CDR3 sequences, 95% seen once. Sequenced: CD8+ T cells from PBMCs. The receptors were sampled from a human donor in good health.

This chain uses TRBV3-1 with TRBJ2-6; D remains ambiguous. The CDR3 loop spans 15 amino acids. V lost 0 bases, J lost 2 bases, and 5 bases lay in between. Germline CDR1 is LGHDT and CDR2 is YNNKEL (reference sequence). CDR3 protein: CASSQEGAGANVLTF. The CDR3, as DNA: TGTGCCAGCAGCCAAGAAGGAGCTGGGGCCAACGTCCTGACTTTC.

The rearrangement joins TRBV5-4 to TRBJ2-7, with TRBD1 matching 8 bases. The V segment lost 4 bases and the J segment 3 bases; nucleotides outside the gene matches: 6. The CDR3 covers 14 residues. Per germline, CDR1 SGHNT and CDR2 YYREEE (reference sequence). The CDR3 sequence is CASSDGQGGYEQYV. CDR3 sequence (DNA): TGTGCCAGCAGCGACGGACAGGGAGGCTACGAGCAGTACGTC.

The rearrangement links TRBV27 to TRBJ2-2; no clear D. Germline V gene data show CDR1 as MNHEY and CDR2 as SMNVEV (reference sequence). This CDR3 is 15 amino acids long. The V and J ends lost 3 bases and 9 bases respectively, with 17 bases between them. CDR3 bases: TGTGCCAGCAGTTTGGGAAGTGGGATCGATAGGGAGCTGTTTTTT. As protein: CASSLGSGIDRELFF.

Here the CDR3 reads CASSLNPTVAEAFF. The CDR3 nucleotides are TGTGCCAGCAGCTTAAACCCCACCGTGGCAGAAGCTTTCTTT. This chain links TRBV11-1 with TRBJ1-1; D unclear. V lost 2 bases and J 8 bases, leaving 15 bases between the germline ends. The CDR3 covers 14 residues. From germline, CDR1 is SGHAT and CDR2 FQDESV (reference sequence).

The chain recombines TRBV19 with TRBJ2-1, with D perhaps assigned TRBD1 or TRBD2 (5 bases each). V lost 3 bases and J lost 5, with 11 bases in between. Germline V gives CDR1 LNHDA, CDR2 SQIVND (reference sequence). The CDR3 length is 14 residues. For the CDR3, the DNA is TGTGCCAGTAGTATTTTGGGACCCGACAATGAGCAGTTCTTC. It codes for CASSILGPDNEQFF.

The V gene is TRBV6-5, the J gene TRBJ2-5, with D tentatively TRBD2 (6 bases). V shed 4 bases and J shed 9 bases, with 21 bases lying between them. In germline, CDR1 is MNHEY, CDR2 SVGAGI. CDR3 length: 15 amino acids. The CDR3 DNA reads TGTGCCAGCAGTTTGAGTTTGGAGGGACGTGTGGCCCAGTACTTC. Translated: CASSLSLEGRVAQYF.

The CDR3 coding sequence is TGTGCCAGCAGTGACGTCTTTTGGGGTAGCGGGGGTTACGAGCAGTACGTC. It codes for CASSDVFWGSGGYEQYV. V is TRBV6-1 and J is TRBJ2-7, with 9 bases aligning to TRBD2. Germline trimming cut 3 bases from V and 4 bases from J; bases unmatched to any gene: 13. The V gene's germline CDR1 is MNHNS and CDR2 SASEGT. The CDR3 covers 17 residues.

V and J are TRBV6-2 or TRBV6-3 and TRBJ2-7; a possible D gene is TRBD2 (5 bases). V lost 5 bases, J lost 6 bases, and 8 bases lay in between. The CDR3 extends over 11 amino acids. CDR1 and CDR2 from the germline V gene are MNHEY and SVGEGT. The chain's CDR3 is CASSNSGEQYF. CDR3 bases: TGTGCCAGCAGTAACAGCGGCGAGCAGTACTTC.

The gene calls are TRBV29-1 and TRBJ1-1; D is unclear. CDR1 is SQVTM, CDR2 ANQGSEA, per germline. This CDR3 spans 11 amino acids. Deletions cut 6 bases from V and 2 bases from J, with 7 bases between. This chain's CDR3 is CSVEGNTEAFF. The CDR3 coding sequence is TGCAGCGTGGAGGGAAACACTGAAGCTTTCTTT.

This clonotype came up a few times. The rearrangement joins TRBV15 to TRBJ2-5, with 8 positions matching TRBD2. The length of the CDR3 is 15 residues. V shed 4 bases and J 5 bases; nucleotides not matched to a gene: 9. CDR1 is LNHNV, CDR2 YYDKDF, per germline (reference sequence). CDR3: CATSTRRSSGETQYF. The CDR3 nucleotides read TGTGCCACCAGCACACGACGTTCTAGCGGGGAGACCCAGTACTTC. Variable domain in full (rest from reference TRBV15 and TRBJ2-5): DAMVIQNPRYQVTQFGKPVTLSCSQTLNHNVMYWYQQKSSQAPKLLFHYYDKDFNNEADTPDNFQSRRPNTSFCFLDIRSPGLGDTAMYLCATSTRRSSGETQYFGPGTRLLVL.

The CDR3: CASSLIRNEQFF. The CDR3 region has the DNA TGTGCCAGCAGCTTAATTCGGAATGAGCAGTTCTTC. This chain uses TRBV11-2 with TRBJ2-1; no reliable D call. Trimming left V 2 bases short and J 7 bases short, with 6 bases between. The CDR3 totals 12 residues. Germline CDR1 and CDR2: SGHAT and FQNNGV.

The chain couples TRBV28 to TRBJ1-1; TRBD1 aligns across 8 bases. Germline trimming cut 2 bases from V and 4 bases from J; bases unmatched to any gene: 6. Germline values: CDR1 MDHEN, CDR2 SYDVKM. This CDR3 spans 15 amino acids. This CDR3 reads CASSLPRGQGTEAFF. The CDR3 nucleotides are TGTGCCAGCAGTTTACCCAGGGGGCAGGGCACTGAAGCTTTCTTT.

The chain is built from TRBV7-9 and TRBJ1-4, with a weak D call TRBD1 (6 bases). Germline V gene data show CDR1 as SEHNR and CDR2 as FQNEAQ (reference sequence). V lost 5 bases and J lost 8, with 18 bases in between. The CDR3 is 15 amino acids. CDR3 sequence: CASSPAGRGWEKLFF. The CDR3 DNA is TGTGCCAGCAGCCCGGCCGGCAGGGGATGGGAAAAACTGTTTTTT.

The chain is built from TRBV5-6 and TRBJ2-1, with D possibly being TRBD1 (6 bases). The CDR3 loop spans 14 amino acids. Germline V gene lookup returns CDR1 SGHDT and CDR2 YYEEEE. The germline V and J ends were trimmed by 4 bases and 7 bases, with 15 bases remaining between them. This CDR3 reads CASSTSGALNEQFF. The CDR3 DNA reads as TGTGCCAGCAGCACCTCAGGGGCCCTAAATGAGCAGTTCTTC.

The chain recombines TRBV6-4 with TRBJ2-3; the D gene could be TRBD1 or TRBD2 (5 bases each). This CDR3 has 16 amino acids. Per the germline V gene, CDR1 is MRHNA and CDR2 is SNTAGT. Trimming took 2 bases from V and 1 from J, leaving 13 bases between them. In DNA, the CDR3 is TGTGCCAGCAGTGACGAGGTGGGGGTTGGCACAGATACGCAGTATTTT. It yields the protein CASSDEVGVGTDTQYF.

The rearrangement uses TRBV11-2 and TRBJ2-7; TRBD2 might be the D (6 bases). CDR1 and CDR2 from the germline V gene are SGHAT and FQNNGV. The V end was cut by 4 bases, the J end by 3 bases, with 16 bases between. This CDR3 is 15 amino acids long. The CDR3: CASSWEVDSLYEQYF. The CDR3 DNA sequence: TGTGCCAGCAGCTGGGAGGTCGACAGTCTCTACGAGCAGTACTTC.

The chain links TRBV10-3 to TRBJ2-1; D tentatively fits TRBD1 or TRBD2 (5 bases each). V dropped 8 bases and J dropped 9 bases, with 17 bases sitting between them. There are 13 residues in the CDR3. Germline CDR1 ENHRY, CDR2 SYGVKD. The CDR3 loop reads CAIGGSSDGEQFF. As DNA, the CDR3 is TGTGCCATCGGGGGATCTTCTGACGGTGAGCAGTTCTTC.

The chain uses TRBV28 and TRBJ2-5; perhaps TRBD1 as D (6 bases). V was cut by 8 bases and J by 6 bases, with 28 bases left in between. The germline V gene has CDR1 MDHEN and CDR2 SYDVKM. CDR3 length: 17 amino acids. The CDR3 DNA is TGTGCCAGCCGTATAGGTCTGGGGGCCCAGACGCAACAGACCCAGTACTTC. Translated: CASRIGLGAQTQQTQYF.

The chain carries TRBV29-1 and TRBJ2-7; TRBD1 is a possible D gene (5 bases). From germline, CDR1 is SQVTM and CDR2 ANQGSEA. This CDR3 has 12 residues. Deletions cut 4 bases from V and 0 bases from J, with 7 bases between. The CDR3 loop is CSVVDISYEQYV. In DNA, the CDR3 is TGCAGCGTTGTGGACATCTCCTACGAGCAGTACGTC.

The rearrangement joins TRBV19 to TRBJ1-6; tentatively, D is TRBD1 (5 bases). This CDR3 region has 14 residues. Germline-derived CDR1 and CDR2 are LNHDA and SQIVND (reference sequence). The germline V and J ends were trimmed by 7 bases and 12 bases, with 19 bases remaining between them. CDR3 sequence: CASKWLTGDEPLHF. The CDR3 bases are TGTGCCAGTAAATGGTTAACAGGCGATGAACCCCTCCACTTT.

The J gene is TRBJ1-1, the V gene TRBV29-1; D is perhaps TRBD1 (6 bases). The V and J ends lost 5 bases and 1 base respectively, with 8 bases between them. The CDR3 spans 12 residues. From germline, CDR1 is SQVTM and CDR2 ANQGSEA. The CDR3 nucleotides are TGCAGCGTTACGACAGGGAACACTGAAGCTTTCTTT. Amino acid sequence: CSVTTGNTEAFF.